This is a list of T cell receptor beta chains from one sample in a study of type 1 regulatory T cells. TCRdb ran MiXCR on the reads and lists one entry per CDR3 protein. The table has more than 50,000 distinct CDR3 sequences, around 62% seen once; the top ten hold less than 2%. These receptors have no known antigen. Sequencing was performed on cultured non-Tr1 T cells, either the whole culture or a sorted T cell fraction (not recorded which). The receptors shown here come from a human donor in good health. CDR3s include the opening cysteine and the closing phenylalanine or tryptophan. A D gene is named only where the DNA matches it firmly. Clone sizes are given selectively: once, few, many, or a class where the clone is expanded.

abundance: few; j_gene: TRBJ1-2; v_gene: TRBV20-1; len: 11; d_gene: -; CDR3aa: CSAPLRKGYTF; CDR3nt: TGCAGTGCGCCGCTGCGAAAGGGCTACACCTTC
abundance: -; j_gene: TRBJ2-5; v_gene: TRBV7-2; len: 17; d_gene: TRBD2; CDR3aa: CASSLVRLAGTQETQYF; CDR3nt: TGTGCCAGCAGCTTAGTTCGACTAGCGGGTACCCAAGAGACCCAGTACTTC
abundance: -; j_gene: TRBJ2-3; v_gene: TRBV7-2; len: 16; d_gene: TRBD2; CDR3aa: CASSLLAGGQVDTQYF; CDR3nt: TGTGCCAGCAGCTTACTAGCGGGAGGGCAAGTAGATACGCAGTATTTT
abundance: -; j_gene: TRBJ1-1; v_gene: TRBV28; len: 14; d_gene: -; CDR3aa: CASRQLGIDTEAFF; CDR3nt: TGTGCCAGCAGACAATTGGGGATTGACACTGAAGCTTTCTTT
abundance: once; j_gene: TRBJ2-1; v_gene: TRBV15; len: 15; d_gene: TRBD1; CDR3aa: CATSDRGLEGNKQFF; CDR3nt: TGTGCCACATCGGACAGGGGGTTGGAGGGTAATAAGCAGTTCTTC
abundance: -; j_gene: TRBJ2-5; v_gene: TRBV4-1; len: 15; d_gene: TRBD2; CDR3aa: CASSQGRAGVETQYF; CDR3nt: TGCGCCAGCAGCCAAGGGCGGGCGGGGGTAGAGACCCAGTACTTC
abundance: -; j_gene: TRBJ1-1; v_gene: TRBV27; len: 15; d_gene: TRBD1; CDR3aa: CASSYSYRGNTEAFF; CDR3nt: TGTGCCAGCAGTTATAGTTACAGGGGGAACACTGAAGCTTTCTTT
abundance: -; j_gene: TRBJ2-1; v_gene: TRBV19; len: 15; d_gene: TRBD2; CDR3aa: CASSMVGLGGNEQFF; CDR3nt: TGTGCCAGTAGTATGGTGGGACTAGGAGGCAATGAGCAGTTCTTC
abundance: few; j_gene: TRBJ2-1; v_gene: TRBV24-1; len: 18; d_gene: TRBD2; CDR3aa: CATSDLTSGRGSYNEQFF; CDR3nt: TGTGCCACCAGTGACCTAACTAGCGGGAGAGGTTCCTACAATGAGCAGTTCTTC
abundance: -; j_gene: TRBJ2-1; v_gene: TRBV5-1; len: 15; d_gene: -; CDR3aa: CASSPAGTQNNEQFF; CDR3nt: TGCGCCAGCAGCCCGGCCGGGACACAAAACAATGAGCAGTTCTTC
abundance: -; j_gene: TRBJ2-3; v_gene: TRBV20-1; len: 18; d_gene: -; CDR3aa: CSARDFSWDAITRDTQYF; CDR3nt: TGCAGTGCTAGAGATTTTTCTTGGGACGCCATCACAAGAGATACGCAGTATTTT
abundance: once; j_gene: TRBJ2-3; v_gene: TRBV5-1; len: 14; d_gene: -; CDR3aa: CASSPFDPTDTQYF; CDR3nt: TGCGCCAGCAGCCCCTTCGACCCCACAGATACGCAGTATTTT
abundance: -; j_gene: TRBJ2-2; v_gene: TRBV7-9; len: 16; d_gene: TRBD1; CDR3aa: CASSPPGQQNTGELFF; CDR3nt: TGTGCCAGCAGCCCGCCGGGACAGCAGAACACCGGGGAGCTGTTTTTT
abundance: few; j_gene: TRBJ2-1; v_gene: TRBV2; len: 13; d_gene: -; CDR3aa: CATTPDRHNEQFF; CDR3nt: TGTGCCACAACTCCGGACCGTCACAATGAGCAGTTCTTC
abundance: few; j_gene: TRBJ2-3; v_gene: TRBV12-3/TRBV12-4; len: 13; d_gene: -; CDR3aa: CASSFVGTDTQYF; CDR3nt: TGTGCCAGCAGTTTTGTGGGCACAGATACGCAGTATTTT
abundance: -; j_gene: TRBJ2-1; v_gene: TRBV4-3; len: 17; d_gene: -; CDR3aa: CASSPLPSGSSYNEQFF; CDR3nt: TGCGCCAGCAGCCCCCTCCCCTCCGGGAGCTCCTACAATGAGCAGTTCTTC
abundance: once; j_gene: TRBJ1-4; v_gene: TRBV7-2; len: 13; d_gene: -; CDR3aa: CASSRVLEEKLFF; CDR3nt: TGTGCCAGCAGCCGGGTCCTCGAGGAAAAACTGTTTTTT
abundance: -; j_gene: TRBJ1-1; v_gene: TRBV20-1; len: 15; d_gene: -; CDR3aa: CSASWFGELNTEAFF; CDR3nt: TGCAGTGCTAGTTGGTTCGGGGAGCTGAACACTGAAGCTTTCTTT
abundance: -; j_gene: TRBJ2-3; v_gene: TRBV7-2; len: 14; d_gene: -; CDR3aa: CASSFGSSADTQYF; CDR3nt: TGTGCCAGCAGCTTCGGCAGTTCTGCAGATACGCAGTATTTT
abundance: -; j_gene: TRBJ2-5; v_gene: TRBV20-1; len: 15; d_gene: TRBD2; CDR3aa: CSARPTGTSQETQYF; CDR3nt: TGCAGTGCTAGACCGACCGGGACTAGCCAAGAGACCCAGTACTTC
abundance: -; j_gene: TRBJ2-2; v_gene: TRBV20-1; len: 15; d_gene: TRBD2; CDR3aa: CSASSLAGSTGELFF; CDR3nt: TGCAGTGCTAGTAGCCTAGCGGGATCGACCGGGGAGCTGTTTTTT
abundance: -; j_gene: TRBJ2-7; v_gene: TRBV7-6; len: 13; d_gene: -; CDR3aa: CASSLGWGYEQYF; CDR3nt: TGTGCCAGCAGCTTAGGTTGGGGATACGAGCAGTACTTC